The next 17 T cell receptor beta chains were all read from a single sample in a study of T-cell reconstitution after alpha-beta-depleted transplantation in children. Unique molecular identifiers were used to barcode this TCRbeta library. Via MiXCR, TCRdb re-called the PCR reads, giving one row per CDR3 protein. Of tens of thousands of distinct CDR3 sequences listed, roughly 4.9% are singletons. The material was PBMCs, mostly from graft donor cells, obtained 180 days after TCRalphabeta/CD19-depleted stem cell transplant. The receptor source for this set is a boy in the first two years of life who had a stem cell transplant for acute myeloid leukemia, so the T cells may come from the graft donor.

In this sample, this clonotype turned up many times. V is TRBV7-8 and J is TRBJ1-4; D remains ambiguous. V lost 0 bases to trimming and J lost 0 bases, with 11 bases between them. The length of the CDR3 is 17 residues. Germline CDR1 is SGHVS and CDR2 is FQNEAQ. The CDR3 DNA reads as TGTGCCAGCAGCTTAGCCGTCGTCGGGGCAACTAATGAAAAACTGTTTTTT. Translation: CASSLAVVGATNEKLFF.

This clonotype was detected many times. This chain links TRBV12-3 or TRBV12-4 with TRBJ2-3, with D hard to call. Trimming stripped 2 bases from V and 7 bases from J, with 1 base between. The CDR3 is 10 amino acids. CDR3 nucleotide sequence: TGTGCCAGCAGTTTATATACGCAGTATTTT. Its protein is CASSLYTQYF.

This clonotype was seen repeatedly, ten times or more. V is TRBV12-3 or TRBV12-4 and J is TRBJ1-5; D remains ambiguous. This CDR3 is 13 amino acids long. Between the trimmed V and J ends, which lost 2 bases and 4 bases, there was a span of 6 bases. The CDR3 DNA is TGTGCCAGCAGTTTAAGGTCAAATCAGCCCCAGCATTTT. This sequence encodes CASSLRSNQPQHF.

This clonotype was detected ten times or more. This chain connects TRBV5-1 to TRBJ1-2, with no clear D. The CDR3 extends over 15 amino acids. Germline V gene lookup returns CDR1 SGHRS and CDR2 YFSETQ. Trimming pared 4 bases from V and 0 bases from J, leaving 13 bases between. DNA of the CDR3: TGCGCCAGCAGCATAGGACGGTTGTCTAACTATGGCTACACCTTC. It yields the protein CASSIGRLSNYGYTF.

The sample holds many counts of this clonotype. The V and J genes are TRBV7-9 and TRBJ2-7; the D gene could be TRBD1 or TRBD2 (5 bases each). Trimming took 5 bases from V and 2 from J, leaving 19 bases between them. CDR1 and CDR2 (germline): SEHNR, FQNEAQ (reference sequence). This CDR3 has 16 amino acids. CDR3 nucleotide sequence: TGTGCCAGCAGCCCCTCTACTGGGACCCGGGCCTACGAGCAGTACGTC. This sequence encodes CASSPSTGTRAYEQYV.

This clonotype was counted ten times or more. V is TRBV29-1 and J is TRBJ2-7, with a possible D match to TRBD2 (6 bases). V lost 1 base and J lost 1, with 11 bases in between. The CDR3 is 14 amino acids. Germline CDR1 reads SQVTM; CDR2 reads ANQGSEA. In nucleotides, the CDR3 is TGCAGCGTTGAAGGCCCGGGACTGTCCTACGAGCAGTACTTC. It codes for CSVEGPGLSYEQYF.

This clonotype was recorded many times. The J gene is TRBJ1-6, the V gene TRBV5-1; D ambiguous. V lost 2 bases and J lost 10, with 10 bases in between. CDR1 is SGHRS, CDR2 YFSETQ, per germline. The CDR3 contains 13 residues. CDR3 in amino acids: CASSFSISSPLHF. The DNA for the CDR3 is TGCGCCAGCAGCTTCTCGATTAGCTCACCCCTCCACTTT.

There are many counts of this clonotype. The gene calls are TRBV29-1 and TRBJ2-3; D might be TRBD1 (6 bases). The germline V gene encodes CDR1 SQVTM and CDR2 ANQGSEA. The CDR3 totals 13 residues. The CDR3 loop is CRVAGVLTDTQYF. CDR3 in DNA: TGCAGGGTGGCAGGGGTCCTCACAGATACGCAGTATTTT.

This clonotype was seen at least ten times. V usage is TRBV12-3 or TRBV12-4 and J usage is TRBJ1-1, with a possible D match to TRBD1 (6 bases). The germline V and J ends were trimmed by 6 bases and 4 bases, with 15 bases remaining between them. This CDR3 region has 14 residues. CDR3 loop: CASSLRGGGTEAFF. The CDR3 DNA reads as TGTGCCAGCAGCTTAAGAGGGGGTGGCACTGAAGCTTTCTTT.

This clonotype was detected ten times or more. V is TRBV6-6 and J is TRBJ1-1; possible D gene TRBD1, 5 bases. Germline assignment: CDR1 MNHNY and CDR2 SVGAGI (reference sequence). With 4 bases removed from V and 9 bases from J, the gap between germline ends came to 15 bases. This CDR3 spans 13 amino acids. CDR3 protein: CASSSRDGHQAFF. The CDR3, as DNA: TGTGCCAGCAGTTCACGGGACGGTCATCAAGCTTTCTTT.

This clonotype was seen at least ten times. This rearrangement joins TRBV28 to TRBJ2-5; D unclear. CDR1 and CDR2 (germline): MDHEN, SYDVKM. V lost 6 bases to trimming and J lost 2 bases, with 13 bases between them. The length of the CDR3 is 14 residues. This CDR3 reads CASSPVYRQETQYF. CDR3 sequence (DNA): TGTGCCAGCAGCCCCGTTTATAGGCAAGAGACCCAGTACTTC.

This clonotype was seen ten or more times. The rearrangement links TRBV7-2 to TRBJ2-7; no reliable D call. Germline assignment: CDR1 SGHTA and CDR2 FQGNSA. The length of the CDR3 is 17 residues. Trimming took off 3 bases at V and 3 bases at J, with 21 bases between the two ends. In DNA, the CDR3 is TGTGCCAGCAGCTTCTTAGCCCTGGCCGGCACGAACTACGAGCAGTACTTC. This codes for CASSFLALAGTNYEQYF. Together with reference TRBV7-2 and TRBJ2-7, the CDR3 gives the full variable domain: GAGVSQSPSNKVTEKGKDVELRCDPISGHTALYWYRQSLGQGLEFLIYFQGNSAPDKSGLPSDRFSAERTGGSVSTLTIQRTQQEDSAVYLCASSFLALAGTNYEQYFGPGTRLTVT.

This clonotype appeared many times. V is TRBV7-3 and J is TRBJ2-5; either TRBD1 or TRBD2 may fit D (5 bases each). The V and J ends lost 5 bases and 4 bases respectively, with 11 bases between them. CDR1 and CDR2 from the germline V gene are SGHTA and FQGTGA. This CDR3 is 13 amino acids long. The CDR3 DNA sequence: TGTGCCAGCAGCCCTGGGGCGGGAGAGACCCAGTACTTC. It codes for CASSPGAGETQYF.

In this sample, this clonotype turned up many times. This rearrangement joins TRBV12-3 or TRBV12-4 to TRBJ2-4, with D uncertain. Between the trimmed V and J ends, which lost 4 bases and 6 bases, there was a span of 7 bases. The CDR3 contains 12 residues. The CDR3 region has the DNA TGTGCCAGCAGTTGGGCCGGAAACATTCAGTACTTC. This sequence encodes CASSWAGNIQYF.

This clonotype has ten or more counts. The chain carries TRBV4-1 and TRBJ2-5, with 7 positions matching TRBD1. CDR1 is MGHRA and CDR2 is YSYEKL in the germline V gene. V shed 1 base and J 2 bases; nucleotides not matched to a gene: 10. The CDR3 runs 17 residues. This CDR3 reads CASSQAPQGDAQETQYF. In DNA, the CDR3 is TGCGCCAGCAGCCAAGCCCCCCAGGGGGACGCACAAGAGACCCAGTACTTC.

This clonotype has at least ten counts. The rearrangement links TRBV3-1 to TRBJ2-1; 7 nucleotides agree with TRBD1. Germline V gives CDR1 LGHDT, CDR2 YNNKEL (reference sequence). J was trimmed by 0 bases and V by 4 bases; bases with no gene match: 3. The CDR3 sequence is 15 residues long. DNA for the CDR3: TGTGCCAGCAGCCCCAGGGGGTTCTCCTACAATGAGCAGTTCTTC. Amino acids: CASSPRGFSYNEQFF.

This clonotype has at least ten counts. The chain couples TRBV12-3 or TRBV12-4 to TRBJ1-5; weak D call: TRBD1 (5 bases). This CDR3 contains 14 residues. The germline V and J ends were trimmed by 6 bases and 0 bases, with 9 bases remaining between them. CDR3 in amino acids: CASSQGASNQPQHF. CDR3 nucleotide sequence: TGTGCCAGCAGCCAAGGGGCTAGCAATCAGCCCCAGCATTTT.